This entry lists 31 T cell receptor beta chains sequenced from one sample in a study of T cell repertoires in cytomegalovirus infection. Their specific antigens are unknown. TCRdb reprocessed the reads with MiXCR, giving one entry per CDR3 protein. The sample comprises roughly 730,000 distinct CDR3 sequences, around 32% of which are singletons, and 15% to 20% rests with the top ten. The specimen comprised cultured PBMCs, sampled from culture after CMV antigen stimulation. The origin of the receptors is a human donor in good health (CMV status not recorded). Some clones in this sample may be carry-over from other donors' samples.

In this sample, this clonotype turned up a few times. V gene TRBV4-3 combines with J gene TRBJ2-3; 12 nucleotides match TRBD2. The V segment lost 3 bases and the J segment 2 bases; nucleotides outside the gene matches: 3. Germline CDR1 LGHNA, CDR2 YSLEER. This CDR3 contains 16 residues. The CDR3 here is CASSHGLAGFTDTQYF. The CDR3 DNA reads TGCGCCAGCAGCCACGGACTAGCGGGATTCACAGATACGCAGTATTTT.

The rearrangement joins TRBV23-1 to TRBJ2-7; maybe TRBD2 (6 bases). TRBV23-1 is known as an ORF, though its function is uncertain. V was trimmed by 9 bases and J by 2 bases, leaving 29 bases between them. The length of the CDR3 is 18 residues. Here the CDR3 reads CARYNRLEAVLIPYEQYF. CDR3 in DNA: TGCGCCAGGTATAATCGACTAGAGGCGGTTTTGATTCCCTACGAGCAGTACTTC.

This clonotype was observed a handful of times. The V and J genes are TRBV28 and TRBJ2-1; D gene uncertain. Per germline, CDR1 MDHEN and CDR2 SYDVKM. This CDR3 region has 14 residues. The V end was cut by 3 bases, the J end by 9 bases, with 15 bases between. The chain's CDR3 is CASSLLDQVGEQFF. In nucleotides, the CDR3 is TGTGCCAGCAGTTTGTTAGACCAGGTCGGTGAGCAGTTCTTC. Supplemented by reference TRBV28 and TRBJ2-1, the full variable domain reads DVKVTQSSRYLVKRTGEKVFLECVQDMDHENMFWYRQDPGLGLRLIYFSYDVKMKEKGDIPEGYSVSREKKERFSLILESASTNQTSMYLCASSLLDQVGEQFFGPGTRLTVL.

V is TRBV20-1 and J is TRBJ2-7; the match to TRBD2 covers 8 bases. The V gene end was trimmed by 6 bases and the J gene end by 1 base; junction bases not matched to a gene: 8. This CDR3 is built from 14 residues. The germline CDR1 and CDR2 sequences are DFQATT and SNEGSKA (reference sequence). This CDR3 reads CSAVSGTQSYEQYF. Written as DNA, the CDR3 is TGCAGTGCAGTTAGCGGGACCCAATCCTACGAGCAGTACTTC.

This clonotype turned up a few times. The chain couples TRBV11-2 to TRBJ2-1, with D possibly being TRBD2 (6 bases). Deletions cut 1 base from V and 5 bases from J, with 15 bases between. The germline V gene has CDR1 SGHAT and CDR2 FQNNGV. The CDR3 consists of 16 residues. Here the CDR3 DNA reads TGTGCCAGCAGCTTAGTCGGGAGTTCGGGGAACAATGAGCAGTTCTTC. It yields the protein CASSLVGSSGNNEQFF.

This sequence joins TRBV24-1 and TRBJ2-3, with 7 bases aligning to TRBD1. The CDR3 has 14 residues. Trimming removed 5 bases from V and 9 bases from J; junction bases left unmatched: 10. Germline V CDR1 and CDR2: KGHDR, SFDVKD. CDR3 nucleotide sequence: TGTGCCACCAGTGCCCCTAGAGGACAGGTCACGCAGTATTTT. It translates to CATSAPRGQVTQYF.

The chain has TRBV28 and TRBJ2-5; 12 positions match TRBD2. Germline CDR1 reads MDHEN; CDR2 reads SYDVKM. Trimming removed 7 bases from V and 5 bases from J; junction bases left unmatched: 8. This CDR3 is built from 15 residues. The CDR3: CASNLAGGDAETQYF. The CDR3 DNA sequence: TGTGCCAGCAACCTAGCGGGGGGGGACGCGGAGACCCAGTACTTC.

This clonotype was seen many times. The rearrangement links TRBV7-2 to TRBJ2-3, with D hard to call. V lost 2 bases, J lost 0 bases, and 6 bases lay in between. Germline assignment: CDR1 SGHTA and CDR2 FQGNSA. The CDR3 length is 14 residues. CDR3 sequence: CASSLMESTDTQYF. Written as DNA, the CDR3 is TGTGCCAGCAGCTTAATGGAGAGCACAGATACGCAGTATTTT.

This rearrangement joins TRBV20-1 to TRBJ2-7, with D perhaps assigned TRBD1 or TRBD2 (5 bases each). V lost 7 bases and J lost 3, with 19 bases in between. The CDR3 length is 14 residues. Germline CDR1 DFQATT, CDR2 SNEGSKA (reference sequence). The CDR3 nucleotides read TGCAGTGTCCGAGGGGACCGCGTAAACTACGAGCAGTACTTC. Amino acids: CSVRGDRVNYEQYF.

The chain couples TRBV7-9 to TRBJ2-5; tentatively, D is TRBD2 (6 bases). This CDR3 comprises 17 residues. Germline values: CDR1 SEHNR, CDR2 FQNEAQ (reference sequence). V was clipped by 6 bases and J by 4 bases, with 24 bases between them. CDR3 bases: TGTGCCAGCAGTAATCCAAGGGGCAGCCCCGGGAGAGAGACCCAGTACTTC. Translation gives CASSNPRGSPGRETQYF.

In its sample, this clonotype was seen many times. The V gene is TRBV7-2, the J gene TRBJ2-1; tentatively, D is TRBD1 (6 bases). Germline CDR1 is SGHTA and CDR2 is FQGNSA. The CDR3 spans 14 residues. Trimming took off 6 bases at V and 4 bases at J, with 13 bases between the two ends. The CDR3 region is CASSLITGYNEQFF. CDR3 in DNA: TGTGCCAGCAGTTTAATTACAGGGTACAATGAGCAGTTCTTC.

V is TRBV4-1 and J is TRBJ2-7, with TRBD2 matching 7 bases. Germline trimming cut 2 bases from V and 0 bases from J; bases unmatched to any gene: 7. The CDR3 extends over 16 amino acids. Germline V gene sequence: CDR1 MGHRA, CDR2 YSYEKL. The CDR3 here is CASSQYPRGSSYEQYF. CDR3 sequence (DNA): TGCGCCAGCAGCCAATATCCGCGGGGGAGCTCCTACGAGCAGTACTTC.

This chain joins TRBV7-6 and TRBJ1-1; the D gene is possibly TRBD1 (6 bases). The CDR3 contains 15 residues. CDR1 and CDR2 from the germline V gene are SGHVS and FNYEAQ. V gave up 4 bases and J gave up 0 bases, with 12 bases separating them. CDR3 DNA: TGTGCCAGCAGCTCCGACAGGAGGCTGAACACTGAAGCTTTCTTT. It is translated as CASSSDRRLNTEAFF.

This chain links TRBV18 with TRBJ1-1, with 8 bases identical to TRBD1. With 8 bases clipped from V and 1 base from J, the junction kept 3 bases outside the gene matches. This CDR3 has 13 amino acids. Germline loops: CDR1 KGHSH, CDR2 LQKENI. CDR3 sequence reads: CASATGENTEAFF. The CDR3 region has the DNA TGTGCCAGCGCGACAGGGGAGAACACTGAAGCTTTCTTT.

The chain employs TRBV4-2 and TRBJ1-5; no firm D call. Germline V CDR1 and CDR2: LGHNA, YNFKEQ. Trimming stripped 1 base from V and 2 bases from J, with 6 bases between. The CDR3 covers 14 residues. CDR3 loop: CASSQGAGNQPQHF. CDR3 sequence (DNA): TGTGCCAGCAGCCAAGGAGCCGGCAATCAGCCCCAGCATTTT.

V and J are TRBV6-2 or TRBV6-3 and TRBJ1-5; D not resolved. This CDR3 has 14 residues. The V end lost 2 bases, the J end lost 7 bases, and 12 bases lay between the germline ends. CDR1 is MNHEY and CDR2 is SVGEGT in the germline V gene. The CDR3 nucleotides are TGTGCCAGCAGTTACCCAGGAGGGCGGCAGCCCCAGCATTTT. It translates to CASSYPGGRQPQHF.

This clonotype was observed a few times. V usage is TRBV11-2 and J usage is TRBJ2-3, with D hard to call. Trimming pared 1 base from V and 0 bases from J, leaving 14 bases between. Germline values: CDR1 SGHAT, CDR2 FQNNGV. This CDR3 comprises 17 residues. This CDR3 reads CASSLAGGRISTDTQYF. CDR3 nucleotides: TGTGCCAGCAGCTTAGCCGGTGGGCGGATAAGCACAGATACGCAGTATTTT.

This clonotype was picked up a small number of times. V usage is TRBV19 and J usage is TRBJ2-1; no clear D. With 4 bases removed from V and 1 base from J, the gap between germline ends came to 5 bases. Germline assignment: CDR1 LNHDA and CDR2 SQIVND (reference sequence). This CDR3 has 13 residues. The CDR3 region is CASSTVSYNEQFF. CDR3 in DNA: TGTGCCAGTAGTACAGTATCCTACAATGAGCAGTTCTTC.

The genes are TRBV4-1 and TRBJ2-5; 10 bases agree with TRBD2. The V and J ends lost 3 bases and 7 bases, in that order; junction bases with no gene match: 11. Germline CDR1 reads MGHRA; CDR2 reads YSYEKL. The CDR3 is 16 amino acids. The CDR3 bases are TGCGCCAGCAGCCAGCTAGCGGGGGACCGCCGGTGGACCCAGTACTTC. Translation gives CASSQLAGDRRWTQYF.

Here the CDR3 DNA reads TGCAGTGCTAGAGATGGGGCAGCGAACACCGGGGAGCTGTTTTTT. Residues: CSARDGAANTGELFF. The chain recombines TRBV20-1 with TRBJ2-2; D might be TRBD1 (5 bases). V was pared by 0 bases and J by 0 bases, with 8 bases between. CDR3 length equals 15 residues. CDR1 is DFQATT, CDR2 SNEGSKA, per germline (reference sequence).

V usage is TRBV5-1 and J usage is TRBJ2-2; 8 nucleotides match TRBD2. Unmatched junction bases numbered 7, after V lost 0 bases and J lost 6 bases. This CDR3 is 16 amino acids long. Germline lookup yields CDR1 SGHRS and CDR2 YFSETQ. CDR3 sequence: CASSLAGSSGAGELFF. In nucleotides, the CDR3 is TGCGCCAGCAGCTTGGCGGGGAGTAGCGGGGCCGGGGAGCTGTTTTTT.

This clonotype was recorded many times. This chain connects TRBV12-3 or TRBV12-4 to TRBJ1-4; possibly TRBD1 for D (6 bases). The length of the CDR3 is 14 residues. Trimming removed 6 bases from V and 5 bases from J, with 13 bases in between. The CDR3 DNA reads as TGTGCCAGCAGCCGTGACAGGAACAATGAAAAACTGTTTTTT. Its protein is CASSRDRNNEKLFF.

This clonotype was counted a few times. V is TRBV4-1 and J is TRBJ2-1, with D possibly matching TRBD2 (6 bases). The CDR3 spans 15 residues. The V end lost 0 bases, the J end lost 7 bases, and 13 bases lay between the germline ends. The germline gives CDR1 MGHRA, CDR2 YSYEKL. CDR3 nucleotide sequence: TGCGCCAGCAGCCAAGAAGGGGCGGGGCGGAATGAGCAGTTCTTC. Its protein product is CASSQEGAGRNEQFF.

The CDR3 nucleotides are TGTGCCAGCAGTTTACCCAACAGGGGGGGATTATACGAGCAGTACTTC. Protein product: CASSLPNRGGLYEQYF. V is TRBV12-3 or TRBV12-4 and J is TRBJ2-7, with a weak D call TRBD1 (8 bases). The length of the CDR3 is 16 residues. The V end was cut by 2 bases, the J end by 4 bases, with 18 bases between.

This clonotype was found a few times. This chain links TRBV4-1 with TRBJ1-3; the D gene is possibly TRBD1 (6 bases). Germline CDR1 MGHRA, CDR2 YSYEKL. CDR3 length equals 16 residues. Trimming removed 1 base from V and 0 bases from J, with 10 bases in between. The CDR3 sequence is CASSQGDINSGNTIYF. The CDR3 DNA sequence: TGCGCCAGCAGCCAAGGGGACATCAACTCTGGAAACACCATATATTTT.

This clonotype occurred a few times. This chain joins TRBV29-1 and TRBJ1-4; D uncertain. CDR1 is SQVTM and CDR2 is ANQGSEA in the germline V gene. V lost 5 bases, J lost 0 bases, and 7 bases lay in between. CDR3 length equals 13 residues. The DNA of the CDR3 is TGCAGCGTTTCAGGCGCAACTAATGAAAAACTGTTTTTT. Residues: CSVSGATNEKLFF. Based on the CDR3 plus reference TRBV29-1 and TRBJ1-4, the full variable domain is SAVISQKPSRDICQRGTSLTIQCQVDSQVTMMFWYRQQPGQSLTLIATANQGSEATYESGFVIDKFPISRPNLTFSTLTVSNMSPEDSSIYLCSVSGATNEKLFFGSGTQLSVL.

The V call is TRBV7-2, the J call TRBJ1-3; 7 nucleotides match TRBD1. V was clipped by 3 bases and J by 3 bases; unmatched bases: 2. This CDR3 comprises 14 residues. Germline V gives CDR1 SGHTA, CDR2 FQGNSA. DNA of the CDR3: TGTGCCAGCAGCTTGACAGGGAATGGAAACACCATATATTTT. Amino acid sequence: CASSLTGNGNTIYF.

The V gene is TRBV11-2, the J gene TRBJ2-1; 7 bases agree with TRBD2. CDR1 and CDR2 (germline): SGHAT, FQNNGV. Unmatched junction bases numbered 9, after V lost 4 bases and J lost 3 bases. CDR3 size: 16 residues. CDR3 nucleotide sequence: TGTGCCAGCAGCTCGAGGGGTTTAGCGGGCTACAATGAGCAGTTCTTC. This codes for CASSSRGLAGYNEQFF.

This clonotype was found a few times. This sequence joins TRBV4-3 and TRBJ2-7; 11 bases line up with TRBD2. Germline trimming cut 5 bases from V and 4 bases from J; bases unmatched to any gene: 7. The CDR3 runs to 15 residues. Germline assignment: CDR1 LGHNA and CDR2 YSLEER. CDR3 region: CASSSQTSGTYEQYF. For the CDR3, the DNA is TGCGCCAGCAGCTCACAGACTAGCGGGACTTACGAGCAGTACTTC.

In its sample, this clonotype was seen a few times. V is TRBV10-3 and J is TRBJ2-1; 10 nucleotides line up with TRBD2. V dropped 7 bases and J dropped 3; count of bases not matched to a gene: 3. CDR1 and CDR2 from the germline V gene are ENHRY and SYGVKD. This CDR3 has 14 amino acids. The chain's CDR3 is CAITGLADYNEQFF. The CDR3 nucleotides are TGTGCCATCACTGGACTAGCGGACTACAATGAGCAGTTCTTC.

This clonotype was seen more than once but under ten times. This chain connects TRBV12-3 or TRBV12-4 to TRBJ2-5, with D uncertain. The CDR3 is made up of 14 amino acids. Trimming removed 3 bases at V and 2 bases at J, with 10 bases between. CDR3 sequence: CASSFEVAQETQYF. In nucleotides, the CDR3 is TGTGCCAGCAGTTTCGAGGTCGCACAAGAGACCCAGTACTTC.